This TCR beta chain originates from a study of blood T cells in healthy people across ages. Next came a second PCR, run for about 7 to 12 cycles, which used a sample-barcoded 5' primer along with a J-beta primer mix. Via MiXCR, TCRdb re-called the 5' RACE reads, giving one row per CDR3 protein. The sample yields hundreds of thousands of distinct CDR3 sequences, more than 25% seen once. Worth noting for this clonotype: Its specificity is not known.

Findings of the study overall: The long-lived group displayed more naive CD4+ cells, plus higher diversity, than the aged donors did.

The germline gives CDR1 LGHNA, CDR2 YNFKEQ. V lost 0 bases, J lost 0 bases, and 18 bases lay in between. The CDR3 loop spans 20 amino acids. The same sample was also used in a study of T cells of mothers and their children. From that paper: Each 15 ul cDNA reaction used about 1.5 ug RNA; all RNA was used.

The clonotype originates from a boy aged 5 to 17 in good health. This sequence joins TRBV4-2 and TRBJ2-6; no firm D call. Input material: blood. CDR3: CASSQDHFGSPGSGANVLTF. For the CDR3, the DNA is TGTGCCAGCAGCCAAGATCACTTCGGCAGCCCCGGCTCTGGGGCCAACGTCCTGACTTTC.